The clone carrying this T cell receptor beta chain has just a few counts. Its cognate antigen is unknown. The data were taken from a study of T cell repertoires in cytomegalovirus infection. Turning to the study itself: Matching HLA type and CMV infection were both indicated by public TCR beta signatures.

Each CDR3 protein is one row after TCRdb ran MiXCR on the reads. In the table there are some 400,000 distinct CDR3 sequences, roughly 20% of which are singletons. Looked up from germline, CDR1 is SNHLY and CDR2 is FYNNEI. Trimming removed 6 bases from V and 0 bases from J; junction bases left unmatched: 8. This CDR3 has 15 residues. Study-level points and caveats: Summed public TCR beta family frequency identified CMV carriers bearing the relevant HLA. Across the ex vivo response, the dominant clonotypes were HLA-C-restricted CMV-specific TCR beta clonotypes.

This clonotype was sampled from a human donor in good health (CMV status not recorded). Some clones in this sample may be carry-over from other donors' samples. The chain has TRBV2 and TRBJ2-7; 7 bases match TRBD1. The specimen was PBMCs. The CDR3 reads CASRTTGANSYEQYF. DNA for the CDR3: TGTGCCAGCAGAACTACAGGGGCGAACTCCTACGAGCAGTACTTC.